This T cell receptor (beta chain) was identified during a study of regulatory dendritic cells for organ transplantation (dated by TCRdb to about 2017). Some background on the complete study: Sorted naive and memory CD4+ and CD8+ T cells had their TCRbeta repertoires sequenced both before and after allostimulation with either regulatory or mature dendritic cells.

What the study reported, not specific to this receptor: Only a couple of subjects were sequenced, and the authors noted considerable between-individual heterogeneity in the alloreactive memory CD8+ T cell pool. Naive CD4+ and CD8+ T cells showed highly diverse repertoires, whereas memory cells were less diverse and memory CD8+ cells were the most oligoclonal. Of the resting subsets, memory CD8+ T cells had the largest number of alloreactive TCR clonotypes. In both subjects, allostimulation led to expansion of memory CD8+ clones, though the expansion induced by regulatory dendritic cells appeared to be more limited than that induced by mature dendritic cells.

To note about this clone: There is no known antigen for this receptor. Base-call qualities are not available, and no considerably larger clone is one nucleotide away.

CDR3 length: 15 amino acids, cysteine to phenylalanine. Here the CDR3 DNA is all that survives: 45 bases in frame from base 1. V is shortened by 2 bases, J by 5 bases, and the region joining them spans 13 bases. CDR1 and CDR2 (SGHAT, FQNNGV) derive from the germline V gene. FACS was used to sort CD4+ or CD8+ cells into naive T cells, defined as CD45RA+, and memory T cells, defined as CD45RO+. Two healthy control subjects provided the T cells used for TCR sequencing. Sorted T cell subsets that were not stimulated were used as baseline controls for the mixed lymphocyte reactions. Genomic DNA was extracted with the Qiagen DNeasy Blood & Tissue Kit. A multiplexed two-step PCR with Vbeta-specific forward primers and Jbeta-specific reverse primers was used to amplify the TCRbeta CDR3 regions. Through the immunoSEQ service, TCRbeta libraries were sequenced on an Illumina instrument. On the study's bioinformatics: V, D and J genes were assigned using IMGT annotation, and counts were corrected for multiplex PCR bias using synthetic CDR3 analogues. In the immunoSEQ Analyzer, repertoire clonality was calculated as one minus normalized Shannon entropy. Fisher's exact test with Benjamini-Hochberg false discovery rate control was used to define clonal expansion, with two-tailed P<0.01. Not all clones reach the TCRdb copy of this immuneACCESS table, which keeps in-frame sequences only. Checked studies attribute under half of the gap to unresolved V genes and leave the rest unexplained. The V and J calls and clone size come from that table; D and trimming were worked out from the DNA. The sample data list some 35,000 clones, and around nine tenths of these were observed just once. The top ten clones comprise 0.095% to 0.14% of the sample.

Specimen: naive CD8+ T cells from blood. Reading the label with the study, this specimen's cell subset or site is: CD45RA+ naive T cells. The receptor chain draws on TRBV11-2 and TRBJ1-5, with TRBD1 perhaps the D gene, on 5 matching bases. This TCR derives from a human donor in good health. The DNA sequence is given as TGTGCCAGCAGCTTATATGCAGGGCGGGATCAGCCCCAGCATTTT. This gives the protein CASSLYAGRDQPQHF.